Here is one T cell receptor beta chain with its context. These data belong to a study of CD4 T cells in relation to SARS-CoV-2 and coronaviruses. The CDR3 is 11 amino acids. CDR1 and CDR2 (germline): SGHNT, YYREEE (reference sequence). V was trimmed by 0 bases and J by 13 bases, leaving 8 bases between them. Uncultured naive and memory CD4+ T cells supplied DNA for deep TCR-beta sequencing. Measured with immunoSEQ multiplex PCR; TCRdb has only the in-frame clones, and not every one. In the table there are under 50,000 clones, 88% of which are singletons. The chain recombines TRBV5-4 with TRBJ2-1; tentative D call: TRBD1 (5 bases). Sequenced input: memory CD4+ T cells from PBMCs. This clonotype originated in an adult with COVID-19. CDR3 DNA sequence: TGTGCCAGCAGCTTGGAGGGGCCTCAGTTCTTC. Its translation is CASSLEGPQFF.